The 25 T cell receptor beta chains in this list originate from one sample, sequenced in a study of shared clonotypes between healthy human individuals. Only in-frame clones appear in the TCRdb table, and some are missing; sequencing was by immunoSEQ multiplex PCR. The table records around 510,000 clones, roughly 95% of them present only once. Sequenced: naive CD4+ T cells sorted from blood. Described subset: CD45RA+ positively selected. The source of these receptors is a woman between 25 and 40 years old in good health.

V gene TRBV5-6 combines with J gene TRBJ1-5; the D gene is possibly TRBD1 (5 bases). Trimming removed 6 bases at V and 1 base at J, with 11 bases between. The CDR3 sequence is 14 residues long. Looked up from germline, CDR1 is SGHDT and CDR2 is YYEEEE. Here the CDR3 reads CASTRRQSNQPQHF. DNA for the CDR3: TGTGCCAGCACCCGCCGACAGAGCAATCAGCCCCAGCATTTT.

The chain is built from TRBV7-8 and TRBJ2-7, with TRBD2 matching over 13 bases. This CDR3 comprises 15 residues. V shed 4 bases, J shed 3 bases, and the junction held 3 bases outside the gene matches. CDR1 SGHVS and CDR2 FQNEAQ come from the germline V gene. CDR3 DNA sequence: TGTGCCAGCAGCTGGGGGACTAGCGGGAACTACGAGCAGTACTTC. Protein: CASSWGTSGNYEQYF.

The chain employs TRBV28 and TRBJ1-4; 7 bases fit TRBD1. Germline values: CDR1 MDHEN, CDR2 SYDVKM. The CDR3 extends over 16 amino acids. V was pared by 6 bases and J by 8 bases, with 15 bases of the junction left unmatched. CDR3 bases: TGTGCCAGCAGCCCGAATGTCGGGACAGTTGGCGAAAAACTGTTTTTT. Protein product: CASSPNVGTVGEKLFF.

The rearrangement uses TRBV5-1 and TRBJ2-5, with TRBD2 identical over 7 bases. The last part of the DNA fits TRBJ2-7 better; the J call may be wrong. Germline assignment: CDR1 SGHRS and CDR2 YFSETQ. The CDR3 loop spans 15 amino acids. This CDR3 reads CASSRDGTTTYEQYF. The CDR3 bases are TGCGCCAGCAGCCGAGACGGGACTACCACCTACGAGCAGTACTTC.

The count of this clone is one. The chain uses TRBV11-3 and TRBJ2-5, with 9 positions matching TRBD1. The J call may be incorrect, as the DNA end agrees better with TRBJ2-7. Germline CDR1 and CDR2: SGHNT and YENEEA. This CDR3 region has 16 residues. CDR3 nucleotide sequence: TGTGCCAGCAGCCCTGGCGAGGGGACAGGGACCTACGAGCAGTACTTC. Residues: CASSPGEGTGTYEQYF.

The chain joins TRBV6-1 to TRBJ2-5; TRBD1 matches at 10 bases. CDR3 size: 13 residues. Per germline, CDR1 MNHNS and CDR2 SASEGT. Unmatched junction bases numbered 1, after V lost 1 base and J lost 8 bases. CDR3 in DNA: TGTGCCAGCAGTGAAGGGACAGGGGGAACCCAGTACTTC. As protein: CASSEGTGGTQYF.

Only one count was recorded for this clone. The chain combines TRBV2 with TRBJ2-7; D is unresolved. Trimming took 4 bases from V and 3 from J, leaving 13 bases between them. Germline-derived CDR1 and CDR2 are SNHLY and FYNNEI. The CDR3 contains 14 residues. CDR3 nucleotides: TGTGCCAGCAGTGTAGGAAGGACGTACTACGAGCAGTACTTC. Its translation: CASSVGRTYYEQYF.

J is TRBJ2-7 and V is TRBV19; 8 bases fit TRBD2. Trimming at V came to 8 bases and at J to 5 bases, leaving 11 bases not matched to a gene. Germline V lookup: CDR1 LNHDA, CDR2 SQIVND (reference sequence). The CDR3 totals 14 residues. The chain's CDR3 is CASSTGGGTNEQYF. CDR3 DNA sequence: TGTGCCAGTTCAACCGGGGGGGGAACCAACGAGCAGTACTTC. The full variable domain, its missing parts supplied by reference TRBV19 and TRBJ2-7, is DGGITQSPKYLFRKEGQNVTLSCEQNLNHDAMYWYRQDPGQGLRLIYYSQIVNDFQKGDIAEGYSVSREKKESFPLTVTSAQKNPTAFYLCASSTGGGTNEQYFGPGTRLTVT.

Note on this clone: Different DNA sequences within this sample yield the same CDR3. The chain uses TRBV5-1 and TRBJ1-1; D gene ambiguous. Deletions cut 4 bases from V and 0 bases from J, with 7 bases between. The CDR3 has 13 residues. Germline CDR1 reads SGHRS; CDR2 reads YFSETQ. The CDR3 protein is CASSLALNTEAFF. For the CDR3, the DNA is TGCGCCAGCAGCCTTGCGTTGAACACTGAAGCTTTCTTT.

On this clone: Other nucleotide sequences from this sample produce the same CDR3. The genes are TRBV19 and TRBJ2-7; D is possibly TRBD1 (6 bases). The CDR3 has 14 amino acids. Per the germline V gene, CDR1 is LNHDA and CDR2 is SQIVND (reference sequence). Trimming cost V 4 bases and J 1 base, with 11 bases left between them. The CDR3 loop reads CASSKPGQSYEQYF. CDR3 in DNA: TGTGCCAGTAGTAAACCGGGACAATCCTACGAGCAGTACTTC.

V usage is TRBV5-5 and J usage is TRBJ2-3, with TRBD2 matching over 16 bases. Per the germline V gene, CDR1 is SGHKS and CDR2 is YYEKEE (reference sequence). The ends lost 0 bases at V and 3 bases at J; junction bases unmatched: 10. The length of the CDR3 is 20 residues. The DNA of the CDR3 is TGTGCCAGCAGCTTGGAACCGGGACTAGCGGGAGGGCCCTCTACAGATACGCAGTATTTT. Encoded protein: CASSLEPGLAGGPSTDTQYF.

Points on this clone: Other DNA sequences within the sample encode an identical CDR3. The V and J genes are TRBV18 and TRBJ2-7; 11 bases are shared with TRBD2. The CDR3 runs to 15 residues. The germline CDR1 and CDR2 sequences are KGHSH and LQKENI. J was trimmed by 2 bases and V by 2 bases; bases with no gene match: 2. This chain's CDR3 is CASSPGTSGTYEQYF. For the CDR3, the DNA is TGTGCCAGCTCACCAGGGACTAGCGGAACCTACGAGCAGTACTTC. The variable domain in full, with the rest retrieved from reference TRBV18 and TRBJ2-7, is NAGVMQNPRHLVRRRGQEARLRCSPMKGHSHVYWYRQLPEEGLKFMVYLQKENIIDESGMPKERFSAEFPKEGPSILRIQQVVRGDSAAYFCASSPGTSGTYEQYFGPGTRLTVT.

CDR3 nucleotide sequence: TGTGCCAGCTCATCGCGGGAGGTCTCCTACAATGAGCAGTTCTTC. Translated, it gives CASSSREVSYNEQFF. The V gene is TRBV18, the J gene TRBJ2-1; TRBD2 aligns across 8 bases. In germline, CDR1 is KGHSH, CDR2 LQKENI. The V and J ends lost 5 bases and 0 bases, in that order; junction bases with no gene match: 3. This CDR3 region has 15 residues.

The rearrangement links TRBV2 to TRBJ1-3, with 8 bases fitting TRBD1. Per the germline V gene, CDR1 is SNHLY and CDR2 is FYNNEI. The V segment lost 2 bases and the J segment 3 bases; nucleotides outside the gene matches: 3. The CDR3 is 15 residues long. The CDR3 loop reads CASSEQGAYGNTIYF. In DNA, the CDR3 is TGTGCCAGCAGTGAACAGGGGGCATATGGAAACACCATATATTTT. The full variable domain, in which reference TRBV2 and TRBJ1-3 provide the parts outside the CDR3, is EPEVTQTPSHQVTQMGQEVILRCVPISNHLYFYWYRQILGQKVEFLVSFYNNEISEKSEIFDDQFSVERPDGSNFTLKIRSTKLEDSAMYFCASSEQGAYGNTIYFGEGSWLTVV.

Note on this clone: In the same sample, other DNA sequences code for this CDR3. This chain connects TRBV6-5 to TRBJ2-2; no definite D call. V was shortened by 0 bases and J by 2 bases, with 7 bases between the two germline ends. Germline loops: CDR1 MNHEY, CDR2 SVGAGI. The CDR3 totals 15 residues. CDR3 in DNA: TGTGCCAGCAGTTACTCGTGGGGAAACACCGGGGAGCTGTTTTTT. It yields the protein CASSYSWGNTGELFF.

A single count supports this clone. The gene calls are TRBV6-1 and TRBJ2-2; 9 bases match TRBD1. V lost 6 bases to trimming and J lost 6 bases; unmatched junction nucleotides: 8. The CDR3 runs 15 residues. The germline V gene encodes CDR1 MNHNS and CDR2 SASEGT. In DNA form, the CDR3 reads TGTGCCAGCAGAAGGGACAGGGAAAGAGCCGGGGAGCTGTTTTTT. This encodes CASRRDRERAGELFF.

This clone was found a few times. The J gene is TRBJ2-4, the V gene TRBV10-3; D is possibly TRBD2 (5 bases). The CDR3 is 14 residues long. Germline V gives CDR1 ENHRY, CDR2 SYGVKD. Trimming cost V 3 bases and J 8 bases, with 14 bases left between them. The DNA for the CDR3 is TGTGCCATCAGTGACGGAAGAGGGTTAGACATTCAGTACTTC. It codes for CAISDGRGLDIQYF.

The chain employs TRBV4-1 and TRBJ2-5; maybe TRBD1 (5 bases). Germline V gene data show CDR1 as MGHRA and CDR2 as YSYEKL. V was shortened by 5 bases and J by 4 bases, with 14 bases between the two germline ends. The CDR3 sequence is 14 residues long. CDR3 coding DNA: TGCGCCAGCAGCAGGTCAGGGCGGACAGAGACCCAGTACTTC. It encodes CASSRSGRTETQYF.

DNA of the CDR3: TGTGCCCACCAGGGGGGCCCGAACACTGAAGCTTTCTTT. This codes for CAHQGGPNTEAFF. This chain links TRBV6-1 with TRBJ1-1; 7 bases match TRBD1. This CDR3 is built from 13 residues. Germline trimming cut 11 bases from V and 1 base from J; bases unmatched to any gene: 7. CDR1 MNHNS and CDR2 SASEGT come from the germline V gene.

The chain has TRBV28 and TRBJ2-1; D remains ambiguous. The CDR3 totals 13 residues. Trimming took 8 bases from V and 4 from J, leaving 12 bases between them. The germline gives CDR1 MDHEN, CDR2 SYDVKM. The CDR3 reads CASCVRRYNEQFF. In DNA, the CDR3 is TGTGCCAGCTGCGTCCGGAGATACAATGAGCAGTTCTTC.

CDR3 nucleotide sequence: TGTGCCAGTTGGGACAGGGTGGGGGAGCAGTACTTC. Protein product: CASWDRVGEQYF. The V gene is TRBV19, the J gene TRBJ2-7, with TRBD1 identical over 9 bases. The CDR3 has 12 amino acids. The V gene's germline CDR1 is LNHDA and CDR2 SQIVND (reference sequence). The trim removed 8 bases at V and 7 bases at J, leaving 6 bases unmatched.

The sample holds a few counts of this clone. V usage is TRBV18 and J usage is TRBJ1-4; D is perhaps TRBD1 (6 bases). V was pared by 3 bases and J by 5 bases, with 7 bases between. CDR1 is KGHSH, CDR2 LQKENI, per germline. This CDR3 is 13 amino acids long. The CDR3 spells CASSPGTNEKLFF. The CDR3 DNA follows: TGTGCCAGCTCACCGGGGACAAATGAAAAACTGTTTTTT.

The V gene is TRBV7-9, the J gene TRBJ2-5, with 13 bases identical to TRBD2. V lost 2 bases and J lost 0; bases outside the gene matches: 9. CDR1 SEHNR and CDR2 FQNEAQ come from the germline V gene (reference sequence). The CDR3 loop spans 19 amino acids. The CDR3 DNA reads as TGTGCCAGCAGCTTACAGCCGGGACTAGCGGGAACGTACCAAGAGACCCAGTACTTC. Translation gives CASSLQPGLAGTYQETQYF.

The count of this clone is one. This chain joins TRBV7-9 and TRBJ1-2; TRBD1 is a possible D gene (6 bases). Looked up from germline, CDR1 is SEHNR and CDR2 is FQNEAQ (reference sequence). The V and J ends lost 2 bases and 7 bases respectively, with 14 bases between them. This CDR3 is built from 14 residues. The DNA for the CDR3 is TGTGCCAGCAGCTTACGTGGTGGGGGCGCTGGCTACACCTTC. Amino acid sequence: CASSLRGGGAGYTF.

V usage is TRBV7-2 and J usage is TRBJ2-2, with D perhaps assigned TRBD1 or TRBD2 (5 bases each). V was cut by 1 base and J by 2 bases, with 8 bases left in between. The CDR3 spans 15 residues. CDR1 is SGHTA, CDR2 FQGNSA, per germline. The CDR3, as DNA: TGTGCCAGCAGCTTAGGAGGGGATAACACCGGGGAGCTGTTTTTT. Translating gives CASSLGGDNTGELFF.